Following are 24 T cell receptor beta chains from one sample sequenced in a study of radiation and T cells in renal cell carcinoma (dated by TCRdb to about 2020). This sample's time point label indicates: baseline pretreatment blood. This sample's treatment or condition label indicates: 15 Gy SBRT to primary tumor, nephrectomy 4 weeks later. Library preparation used the immunoSEQ multiplex PCR assay. Not all clones reach the TCRdb copy of this immuneACCESS table, which keeps in-frame sequences only. Checked studies attribute under half of the gap to unresolved V genes and leave the rest unexplained. The sample table shows about 160,000 clones, and about 87% are seen once. Together, the top ten hold around 4% of the sample. The sample consisted of blood, taken from a patient whose treatment included radiotherapy and nephrectomy. These receptor sequences come from a woman aged 70-85 years with renal cell carcinoma.

The chain uses TRBV29-1 and TRBJ1-2, with D maybe TRBD1 (6 bases). Between the trimmed V and J ends, which lost 3 bases and 5 bases, there was a span of 13 bases. Germline lookup yields CDR1 SQVTM and CDR2 ANQGSEA. CDR3 size: 13 residues. CDR3 amino acids: CSVEWTAEYGYTF. The CDR3 DNA follows: TGCAGCGTTGAGTGGACAGCAGAATATGGCTACACCTTC.

The genes are TRBV7-9 and TRBJ2-7; tentatively, D is TRBD1 or TRBD2 (5 bases each). Germline CDR1 is SEHNR and CDR2 is FQNEAQ (reference sequence). Trimming removed 6 bases at V and 0 bases at J, with 12 bases between. The CDR3 contains 14 residues. This chain's CDR3 is CASSPSGGSYEQYF. The CDR3 DNA is TGTGCCAGCAGTCCCAGTGGGGGCTCCTACGAGCAGTACTTC.

The J gene is TRBJ1-6, the V gene TRBV7-6; 12 bases line up with TRBD1. J gave up 7 bases and V 2 bases, and 6 bases lay outside the gene matches. Germline V gene data show CDR1 as SGHVS and CDR2 as FNYEAQ. The CDR3 has 17 amino acids. CDR3 loop: CASSLRDRGLTNSPLHF. Written as DNA, the CDR3 is TGTGCCAGCAGCTTACGGGACAGGGGGCTTACGAATTCACCCCTCCACTTT.

This chain uses TRBV6-1 with TRBJ2-7, with D possibly matching TRBD1 (6 bases). CDR1 and CDR2 (germline): MNHNS, SASEGT. The length of the CDR3 is 13 residues. V was shortened by 4 bases and J by 6 bases, with 13 bases between the two germline ends. CDR3 in DNA: TGTGCCAGCAGTGGTGGCAGGGGTTCCGAGCAGTACTTC. Protein: CASSGGRGSEQYF.

This clone was recorded a few times. The rearrangement links TRBV19 to TRBJ1-1; D remains unclear. This CDR3 is built from 15 residues. Germline V lookup: CDR1 LNHDA, CDR2 SQIVND (reference sequence). V dropped 6 bases and J dropped 1 base, with 15 bases sitting between them. The CDR3 sequence is CASSLLGGRNTEAFF. The CDR3 DNA is TGTGCCAGTAGCCTCCTCGGAGGCAGGAACACTGAAGCTTTCTTT. Together with reference TRBV19 and TRBJ1-1, the CDR3 gives the full variable domain: DGGITQSPKYLFRKEGQNVTLSCEQNLNHDAMYWYRQDPGQGLRLIYYSQIVNDFQKGDIAEGYSVSREKKESFPLTVTSAQKNPTAFYLCASSLLGGRNTEAFFGQGTRLTVV.

The rearrangement joins TRBV5-4 to TRBJ1-4; possibly TRBD1 for D (5 bases). Trimming stripped 4 bases from V and 6 bases from J, with 19 bases between. Germline V gives CDR1 SGHNT, CDR2 YYREEE (reference sequence). CDR3 size: 16 residues. DNA for the CDR3: TGTGCCAGCAGCCGGAAGCCAGGGCGAAATGATGAAAAACTGTTTTTT. It codes for CASSRKPGRNDEKLFF.

The genes are TRBV5-8 and TRBJ1-5; maybe TRBD1 (5 bases). The length of the CDR3 is 15 residues. CDR1 is SGHTS, CDR2 YDEGEE, per germline. V was cut by 0 bases and J by 3 bases, with 10 bases left in between. CDR3 in amino acids: CASSLVRGSNQPQHF. In DNA form, the CDR3 reads TGTGCCAGCAGCTTGGTTAGGGGATCCAATCAGCCCCAGCATTTT.

The chain recombines TRBV7-2 with TRBJ2-5; 8 bases match TRBD1. Germline V CDR1 and CDR2: SGHTA, FQGNSA. J was trimmed by 6 bases and V by 5 bases; bases with no gene match: 8. This CDR3 contains 14 residues. This CDR3 is CASSPRQGMKTQYF. For the CDR3, the DNA is TGTGCCAGCAGCCCCAGACAGGGGATGAAGACCCAGTACTTC.

The chain employs TRBV15 and TRBJ2-3, with 7 bases lining up with TRBD1. J gave up 1 base and V 4 bases, and 8 bases lay outside the gene matches. CDR3 length: 16 residues. From germline, CDR1 is LNHNV and CDR2 YYDKDF (reference sequence). The CDR3 sequence: CATSTRQGSGTDTQYF. CDR3 nucleotide sequence: TGTGCCACCAGCACCCGACAGGGATCGGGCACAGATACGCAGTATTTT.

With regard to this clone: Germline and junction disagree at one end, which may indicate a read error. The CDR3 loop reads CASSFRQGYEQYF. The CDR3, as DNA: TGTGCTAGCAGCTTCCGGCAGGGTTACGAGCAGTACTTC. This chain uses TRBV7-7 with TRBJ2-7, with D maybe TRBD1 (5 bases). The CDR3 consists of 13 residues. Germline lookup yields CDR1 SSHAT and CDR2 FNYEAQ (reference sequence).

The chain joins TRBV11-3 to TRBJ1-1, with D unclear. Trimming pared 1 base from V and 10 bases from J, leaving 13 bases between. The CDR3 is 13 amino acids. The germline V gene has CDR1 SGHNT and CDR2 YENEEA. This CDR3 reads CASSLAVLDGAFF. The CDR3 DNA is TGTGCCAGCAGCTTAGCCGTGTTGGACGGAGCTTTCTTT. Drawing the rest from reference TRBV11-3 and TRBJ1-1, the complete variable domain is EAGVVQSPRYKIIEKKQPVAFWCNPISGHNTLYWYLQNLGQGPELLIRYENEEAVDDSQLPKDRFSAERLKGVDSTLKIQPAELGDSAVYLCASSLAVLDGAFFGQGTRLTVV.

This chain joins TRBV7-8 and TRBJ2-3; D ambiguous. CDR3 size: 12 residues. CDR1 and CDR2 (germline): SGHVS, FQNEAQ. V was trimmed by 7 bases and J by 6 bases, leaving 11 bases between them. The CDR3 DNA is TGTGCCAGCAACTACGGTAGGGATACGCAGTATTTT. This sequence encodes CASNYGRDTQYF.

V and J are TRBV4-3 and TRBJ1-6, with D uncertain. V lost 0 bases and J lost 6, with 3 bases in between. Germline V gene sequence: CDR1 LGHNA, CDR2 YSLEER. The CDR3 totals 13 residues. The CDR3 sequence is CASSQDSNSPLHF. The CDR3 DNA reads TGCGCCAGCAGCCAAGATAGTAATTCACCCCTCCACTTT.

V and J are TRBV6-5 and TRBJ2-1, with a tentative D call TRBD1 (6 bases). The CDR3 runs 14 residues. Looked up from germline, CDR1 is MNHEY and CDR2 is SVGAGI. V was trimmed by 2 bases and J by 6 bases, leaving 11 bases between them. CDR3 sequence: CASSYPQGSNEQFF. The CDR3 DNA follows: TGTGCCAGCAGTTACCCACAGGGAAGCAATGAGCAGTTCTTC.

The V gene is TRBV19, the J gene TRBJ2-2, with D unresolved. V shed 4 bases and J shed 0 bases, with 6 bases lying between them. There are 14 residues in the CDR3. Germline V gene sequence: CDR1 LNHDA, CDR2 SQIVND (reference sequence). The CDR3 coding sequence is TGTGCCAGTAGTACCCGATCGAACACCGGGGAGCTGTTTTTT. It is translated as CASSTRSNTGELFF.

The chain carries TRBV2 and TRBJ1-1; weak D call: TRBD1 (5 bases). This CDR3 spans 13 amino acids. V lost 0 bases and J lost 6, with 8 bases in between. Germline CDR1 and CDR2: SNHLY and FYNNEI. The CDR3 coding sequence is TGTGCCAGCAGTGAAGCGGGGGGGGCTGAAGCTTTCTTT. Its protein is CASSEAGGAEAFF.

The sample holds one count of this clone. CDR3 protein: CASSRDRTDTGELFF. DNA of the CDR3: TGTGCCAGCAGTAGGGACAGGACCGACACCGGGGAGCTGTTTTTT. The V and J genes are TRBV7-3 and TRBJ2-2; 8 bases map to TRBD1. J gave up 3 bases and V 6 bases, and 6 bases lay outside the gene matches. This CDR3 is built from 15 residues. From germline, CDR1 is SGHTA and CDR2 FQGTGA.

This clone was found once. CDR3 residues: CASSLTPVADYEQYF. DNA for the CDR3: TGTGCCAGCAGCCTTACACCTGTGGCGGACTACGAGCAGTACTTC. The V gene is TRBV11-3, the J gene TRBJ2-7; D call uncertain. This CDR3 spans 15 amino acids. Germline lookup yields CDR1 SGHNT and CDR2 YENEEA. With 5 bases removed from V and 3 bases from J, the gap between germline ends came to 17 bases. Full variable domain (outside the CDR3, taken from reference TRBV11-3 and TRBJ2-7): EAGVVQSPRYKIIEKKQPVAFWCNPISGHNTLYWYLQNLGQGPELLIRYENEEAVDDSQLPKDRFSAERLKGVDSTLKIQPAELGDSAVYLCASSLTPVADYEQYFGPGTRLTVT.

The CDR3: CASSLEPGRFGEQYF. CDR3 in DNA: TGCGCCAGCAGCTTGGAACCCGGGAGATTCGGCGAGCAGTACTTC. The rearrangement links TRBV5-1 to TRBJ2-7; a possible D gene is TRBD2 (6 bases). The CDR3 has 15 amino acids. V lost 0 bases to trimming and J lost 6 bases, with 16 bases between them. Germline V gene data show CDR1 as SGHRS and CDR2 as YFSETQ.

CDR3 nucleotides: TGTGCCAGTAGTTCCGGGAGCTCCTACGAGCAGTACTTC. Protein: CASSSGSSYEQYF. This rearrangement joins TRBV19 to TRBJ2-7, with D perhaps matching TRBD2 (6 bases). This CDR3 region has 13 residues. V was shortened by 5 bases and J by 0 bases, with 8 bases between the two germline ends. From germline, CDR1 is LNHDA and CDR2 SQIVND (reference sequence).

As DNA, the CDR3 is TGCGCCAGCAGCTTGGGTCCTAGCGGGGGTCCCTACAATGAGCAGTTCTTC. This gives the protein CASSLGPSGGPYNEQFF. The rearrangement uses TRBV5-1 and TRBJ2-1; 10 bases agree with TRBD2. With V trimmed by 0 bases and J by 2 bases, 5 bases remained unmatched. The CDR3 length is 17 residues. Germline values: CDR1 SGHRS, CDR2 YFSETQ.

The rearrangement links TRBV21-1 to TRBJ1-5; TRBD1, the table's D call, was not compared with the DNA. TRBV21-1 represents a pseudogene. The CDR3 loop spans 15 amino acids. The CDR3: CASSKGQGRNQPQHF. The CDR3, as DNA: TGTGCCAGCAGCAAAGGACAGGGGCGCAATCAGCCCCAGCATTTT.

The chain joins TRBV6-1 to TRBJ1-2; TRBD1 agrees at 8 bases. Germline V lookup: CDR1 MNHNS, CDR2 SASEGT. The CDR3 is made up of 15 amino acids. The junction had 10 bases not matched to a gene; V was cut back by 3 bases and J by 7 bases. This CDR3 reads CASSETLQGASGYTF. The CDR3 nucleotides read TGTGCCAGCAGTGAGACCCTTCAGGGGGCAAGTGGCTACACCTTC.

The gene calls are TRBV4-3 and TRBJ1-1; maybe TRBD1 (5 bases). The CDR3 sequence is 13 residues long. Per germline, CDR1 LGHNA and CDR2 YSLEER. V was clipped by 4 bases and J by 5 bases, with 11 bases between them. CDR3 in DNA: TGCGCCAGCAGCCCCCAGGGATTTACTGAAGCTTTCTTT. Encoded protein: CASSPQGFTEAFF.